This TCR beta chain is drawn from a study of blood T cell repertoires in COVID-19 (dated by TCRdb to the early 2020s). With respect to the entire study: Samples covering the acute and convalescent phases of COVID-19 were provided by collaborators in the United States, Italy and Spain. The material from the prospective study consisted of cDNA or gDNA derived from T cells, B-cell-depleted T cells, or PBMCs. Deeply sampled blood TCRbeta repertoires from subjects exposed to, actively infected with, or recovered from COVID-19 were included in the dataset. The repertoires were released in a freely available public database intended as a resource for research on the immune response to SARS-CoV-2. Samples came from the ongoing ImmuneRACE study (first 160 participants) plus 1,254 subjects from 6 global collaborators. Nearly every sample came with metadata listing a de-identified subject ID, COVID-19 status, age in years and sex. Where available, HLA class I and class II types were taken from metadata supplied by the sample provider and were not determined by assay-based typing.

About this clone itself: Its antigen is still unknown. It has no much larger one-base neighbor in the sample; base qualities were not kept.

The collaborating institutions used their own protocols to collect whole blood in K2EDTA tubes. For TCRbeta analysis, collaborators shipped samples as frozen whole blood, isolated PBMCs, or DNA extracted from either of those sample types. The immunoSEQ Assay, a bias-controlled multiplex PCR, was used to amplify TCRbeta CDR3 regions from genomic DNA. The paper's data handling went like this. Nucleated cell counts per sample were estimated from amplification of reference gene primers within the assay. To quantify the absolute abundance of each unique TCRbeta CDR3 rearrangement, sequence reads were collapsed and filtered. For each sample, productive Simpson clonality was calculated as the square root of Simpson's diversity index across productive rearrangements. The table comes from immuneACCESS by way of TCRdb, which keeps in-frame sequences with V and J called. Part of the clones is missing from these tables; in studies checked, under half for an unresolved V gene and the rest for unknown reasons. V and J calls and clone size follow that table, whereas D and trimming were derived from the DNA. The sample profile shows 150,000 to 190,000 clones; 65% to 85% of them were found once. The top ten clonotypes cover more than 3% of the sample.

Broader findings and caveats from the paper: How much clinical and demographic metadata was included differed by source and by participant, and the metadata was provided uncurated.

Sample: peripheral blood. This TCR came from an elderly woman with acute or convalescent COVID-19.

CDR3 protein: CAWSTGFYEQYF. The nucleotide sequence is TGTGCCTGGAGTACAGGGTTCTACGAGCAGTACTTC. The rearranged segments are TRBV30 and TRBJ2-7, with TRBD1 perhaps the D gene, on 6 matching bases. V is shortened by 2 bases, J by 3 bases, and the region joining them spans 8 bases. CDR1 GTSNPN and CDR2 SVGIG are derived from the germline V gene (reference sequence). Its CDR3 holds 12 amino acids, cysteine through phenylalanine. Solely the CDR3 DNA is kept, with 36 bases framed from the first base.